Listed here are 21 T cell receptor beta chains from one sample, sequenced in a study of shared clonotypes between healthy human individuals. Assay: immunoSEQ multiplex PCR; the TCRdb copy retains only in-frame clones and omits some. The table includes 2 million to 2.5 million clones, roughly 94% detected once. The sample comprised naive CD4+ T cells sorted from blood. Subset here: CD45RA+ positively selected. The receptors were gathered from a man aged 18-30 years in good health.

V and J are TRBV5-4 and TRBJ2-3, with 7 bases that match TRBD1. Germline CDR1 is SGHNT and CDR2 is YYREEE (reference sequence). The CDR3 has 15 residues. V lost 4 bases, J lost 2 bases, and 7 bases stayed unmatched. The CDR3 sequence is CASSRQGLVTDTQYF. In DNA form, the CDR3 reads TGTGCCAGCAGCAGACAGGGTCTCGTCACAGATACGCAGTATTTT.

About this clone: The identical CDR3 is also encoded by other nucleotide sequences in the sample. The CDR3, as DNA: TGTGCCAGCAGTTTAGCAGGGGGAAATCAGCCCCAGCATTTT. This encodes CASSLAGGNQPQHF. The chain employs TRBV28 and TRBJ1-5; TRBD1 matches at 7 bases. The CDR3 is 14 amino acids. Germline V CDR1 and CDR2: MDHEN, SYDVKM. J was trimmed by 4 bases and V by 2 bases; bases with no gene match: 2.

The chain joins TRBV4-1 to TRBJ2-3; D is unclear. The ends were cut back, 0 bases at V and 0 bases at J, with 10 bases in the middle. Germline lookup yields CDR1 MGHRA and CDR2 YSYEKL. This CDR3 comprises 16 residues. CDR3 nucleotides: TGCGCCAGCAGCCAAGAAGCACTACCAAGCACAGATACGCAGTATTTT. It yields the protein CASSQEALPSTDTQYF.

V is TRBV5-1 and J is TRBJ2-7; 13 positions match TRBD2. This CDR3 comprises 16 residues. Germline trimming cut 5 bases from V and 1 base from J; bases unmatched to any gene: 6. From germline, CDR1 is SGHRS and CDR2 YFSETQ. CDR3 nucleotide sequence: TGCGCCAGCAGTGTGGGACTAGCGGGAAGTTCCTACGAGCAGTACTTC. Translation: CASSVGLAGSSYEQYF. Together with reference TRBV5-1 and TRBJ2-7, the CDR3 gives the full variable domain: KAGVTQTPRYLIKTRGQQVTLSCSPISGHRSVSWYQQTPGQGLQFLFEYFSETQRNKGNFPGRFSGRQFSNSRSEMNVSTLELGDSALYLCASSVGLAGSSYEQYFGPGTRLTVT.

This sequence joins TRBV7-9 and TRBJ2-1; perhaps TRBD1 as D (6 bases). Germline V gene lookup returns CDR1 SEHNR and CDR2 FQNEAQ (reference sequence). V gave up 0 bases and J gave up 7 bases, with 19 bases separating them. The length of the CDR3 is 17 residues. CDR3 coding DNA: TGTGCCAGCAGCTTAGCGCTTTCCGGACAGCGGTGGAATGAGCAGTTCTTC. It is translated as CASSLALSGQRWNEQFF.

The chain couples TRBV27 to TRBJ1-3, with no clear D. The CDR3 loop spans 15 amino acids. V lost 5 bases to trimming and J lost 1 base, with 12 bases between them. Germline-derived CDR1 and CDR2 are MNHEY and SMNVEV (reference sequence). The CDR3 protein is CASSPMGVSGNTIYF. The CDR3 DNA sequence: TGTGCCAGCAGTCCCATGGGAGTGTCTGGAAACACCATATATTTT.

The V call is TRBV5-1, the J call TRBJ2-3; D is uncertain. Germline V gene data show CDR1 as SGHRS and CDR2 as YFSETQ. The CDR3 is made up of 14 amino acids. Trimming removed 7 bases from V and 0 bases from J, with 12 bases in between. The CDR3 bases are TGCGCCAGCGCTTGGGCGGATAGCACAGATACGCAGTATTTT. Translation gives CASAWADSTDTQYF.

This clone is a singleton in its sample. The chain combines TRBV6-1 with TRBJ1-1; D unclear. V was clipped by 3 bases and J by 4 bases, with 15 bases between them. CDR3 length: 15 amino acids. CDR1 is MNHNS and CDR2 is SASEGT in the germline V gene. CDR3 sequence: CASSESYSWGTEAFF. As DNA, the CDR3 is TGTGCCAGCAGTGAGAGCTACAGCTGGGGCACTGAAGCTTTCTTT.

The sample holds one count of this clone. The V call is TRBV27, the J call TRBJ1-1; no firm D call. This CDR3 region has 15 residues. The V and J ends lost 5 bases and 6 bases respectively, with 19 bases between them. The germline gives CDR1 MNHEY, CDR2 SMNVEV (reference sequence). The CDR3 DNA sequence: TGTGCCAGCAGTCCGTTGGGCCCTGAAAATCCTGAAGCTTTCTTT. It translates to CASSPLGPENPEAFF.

The rearrangement links TRBV6-5 to TRBJ1-3, with D maybe TRBD1 (6 bases). Between the trimmed V and J ends, which lost 8 bases and 7 bases, there was a span of 9 bases. The CDR3 loop spans 11 amino acids. The germline gives CDR1 MNHEY, CDR2 SVGAGI. In DNA, the CDR3 is TGTGCCAGCGGAGGGGGGAACACCATATATTTT. Residues: CASGGGNTIYF.

The genes are TRBV28 and TRBJ1-2; D remains ambiguous. Per germline, CDR1 MDHEN and CDR2 SYDVKM. Trimming pared 3 bases from V and 4 bases from J, leaving 12 bases between. This CDR3 is 14 amino acids long. The CDR3, as DNA: TGTGCCAGCAGTTTTGGCGTGGGCGTCTATGGCTACACCTTC. Protein: CASSFGVGVYGYTF.

The chain has TRBV28 and TRBJ1-5; tentative D call: TRBD1 (5 bases). The length of the CDR3 is 15 residues. Between the trimmed V and J ends, which lost 3 bases and 1 base, there was a span of 10 bases. In germline, CDR1 is MDHEN, CDR2 SYDVKM. The CDR3, as DNA: TGTGCCAGCAGTTTGGGGGTCCTGAGCAATCAGCCCCAGCATTTT. It encodes CASSLGVLSNQPQHF.

This chain joins TRBV2 and TRBJ1-6; D remains ambiguous. Germline loops: CDR1 SNHLY, CDR2 FYNNEI. Deletions cut 4 bases from V and 0 bases from J, with 13 bases between. The CDR3 sequence is 17 residues long. The CDR3 sequence is CASSVLPTGSYNSPLHF. Here the CDR3 DNA reads TGTGCCAGCAGTGTACTTCCCACCGGCTCCTATAATTCACCCCTCCACTTT.

The V call is TRBV6-1, the J call TRBJ2-1; 12 bases align to TRBD1. Per germline, CDR1 MNHNS and CDR2 SASEGT. V lost 5 bases, J lost 7 bases, and 6 bases stayed unmatched. This CDR3 is 15 amino acids long. This CDR3 is CASSPGTGGSNEQFF. CDR3 nucleotide sequence: TGTGCCAGCAGTCCCGGGACAGGGGGCTCGAATGAGCAGTTCTTC.

The rearrangement links TRBV5-4 to TRBJ2-1, with TRBD2 matching 9 bases. This CDR3 has 15 residues. CDR1 is SGHNT, CDR2 YYREEE, per germline (reference sequence). V gave up 1 base and J gave up 2 bases; unmatched junction bases: 1. The CDR3: CASSLRTSAYNEQFF. The CDR3 DNA sequence: TGTGCCAGCAGCTTGCGGACTAGCGCCTACAATGAGCAGTTCTTC.

V and J are TRBV20-1 and TRBJ2-4; D is possibly TRBD1 or TRBD2 (5 bases each). Per the germline V gene, CDR1 is DFQATT and CDR2 is SNEGSKA (reference sequence). This CDR3 spans 11 amino acids. Trimming removed 6 bases at V and 11 bases at J, with 14 bases between. CDR3 in amino acids: CSASERGVQYF. The CDR3 bases are TGCAGTGCCAGCGAACGAGGGGTTCAGTACTTC.

The chain employs TRBV28 and TRBJ2-1; 7 positions match TRBD2. The CDR3 has 16 amino acids. Germline CDR1 and CDR2: MDHEN and SYDVKM. The V segment lost 7 bases and the J segment 3 bases; nucleotides outside the gene matches: 12. The CDR3, as DNA: TGTGCCAGCACCACGTTGATTGGGGGGGACTACAATGAGCAGTTCTTC. It is translated as CASTTLIGGDYNEQFF.

This clone showed up just a few times. This rearrangement joins TRBV29-1 to TRBJ1-5, with no clear D. Trimming pared 6 bases from V and 3 bases from J, leaving 9 bases between. Looked up from germline, CDR1 is SQVTM and CDR2 is ANQGSEA. The CDR3 length is 12 residues. In nucleotides, the CDR3 is TGCAGCGTAGGATCAGTCAATCAGCCCCAGCATTTT. Translating it yields CSVGSVNQPQHF.

V is TRBV30 and J is TRBJ1-3; no reliable D call. This CDR3 is 15 amino acids long. Deletions cut 0 bases from V and 3 bases from J, with 12 bases between. Germline V gene sequence: CDR1 GTSNPN, CDR2 SVGIG (reference sequence). CDR3 DNA sequence: TGTGCCTGGAGTGTGGTTGAAAAACTTGGAAACACCATATATTTT. Amino acid sequence: CAWSVVEKLGNTIYF.

This sequence joins TRBV6-5 and TRBJ2-4, with D perhaps matching TRBD1 or TRBD2 (5 bases each). Per the germline V gene, CDR1 is MNHEY and CDR2 is SVGAGI. Trimming left V 6 bases short and J 7 bases short, with 7 bases between. This CDR3 region has 11 residues. The CDR3 here is CASRGENIQYF. The CDR3 DNA follows: TGTGCCAGCAGAGGGGAGAACATTCAGTACTTC.

V usage is TRBV10-1 and J usage is TRBJ2-3; D unclear. The germline V gene has CDR1 WNHNN and CDR2 SYGVQD (reference sequence). V shed 2 bases and J shed 6 bases, with 12 bases lying between them. There are 14 residues in the CDR3. The CDR3: CASSEGRKGDTQYF. In DNA, the CDR3 is TGCGCCAGCAGTGAGGGTAGAAAAGGGGATACGCAGTATTTT.